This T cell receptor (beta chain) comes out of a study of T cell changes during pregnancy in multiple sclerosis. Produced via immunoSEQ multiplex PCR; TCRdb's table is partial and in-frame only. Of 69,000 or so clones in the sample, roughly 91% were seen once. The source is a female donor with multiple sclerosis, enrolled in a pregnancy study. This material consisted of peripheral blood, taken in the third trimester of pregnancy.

In DNA, the CDR3 is TGTGCCAGCAGCCCCAGGCAGGGGGCGGAGGGGACTGAAGCTTTCTTT. Its protein is CASSPRQGAEGTEAFF. The chain carries TRBV5-4 and TRBJ1-1; 8 bases match TRBD1. Germline V gene sequence: CDR1 SGHNT, CDR2 YYREEE (reference sequence). J lost 5 bases, V lost 4 bases, and 13 bases had no gene match. There are 16 residues in the CDR3.